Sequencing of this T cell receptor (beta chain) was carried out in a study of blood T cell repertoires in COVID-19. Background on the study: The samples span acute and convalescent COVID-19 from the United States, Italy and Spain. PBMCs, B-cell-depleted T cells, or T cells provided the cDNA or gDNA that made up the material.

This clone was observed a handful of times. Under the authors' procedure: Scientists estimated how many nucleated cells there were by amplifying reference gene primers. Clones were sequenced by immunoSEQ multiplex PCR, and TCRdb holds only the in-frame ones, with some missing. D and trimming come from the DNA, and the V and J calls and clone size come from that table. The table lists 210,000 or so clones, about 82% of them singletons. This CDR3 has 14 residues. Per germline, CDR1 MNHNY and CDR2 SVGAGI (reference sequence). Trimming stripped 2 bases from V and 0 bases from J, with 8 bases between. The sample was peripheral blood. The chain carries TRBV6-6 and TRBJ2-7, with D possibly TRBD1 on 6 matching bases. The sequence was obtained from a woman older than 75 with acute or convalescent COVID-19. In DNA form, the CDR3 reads TGTGCCAGCAGTTACGGACAGAACTCCTACGAGCAGTACTTC. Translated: CASSYGQNSYEQYF.